Listed below are T cell receptor beta chains from one sample, sequenced in a study of T cells after yellow fever vaccination. Via MiXCR, TCRdb re-called the 5' RACE reads, giving one row per CDR3 protein. This table holds roughly 120,000 distinct CDR3 sequences, more than 5.5% found once. The sample was CD4+ T cells sorted from PBMCs, taken around 45 days after the first yellow fever vaccination. These TCRs come from a man younger than 35 who received the YFV17D yellow fever vaccine. The CDR3 runs from the conserved cysteine through the conserved F or W.

V	J	CDR3
TRBV4-3	TRBJ1-5	CASSQELEGHQPQHF
TRBV4-2	TRBJ2-3	CASSRFPGTDTQYF
TRBV6-1	TRBJ1-3	CAISETGTGYAVSGNTIYF
TRBV7-2	TRBJ2-3	CASSLAQSTDTQYF
TRBV5-1	TRBJ2-6	CASSFYPGANVLTF
TRBV7-9	TRBJ2-1	CASSRGEGEQFF
TRBV5-1	TRBJ1-1	CASSRGQATEAFF
TRBV12-3/TRBV12-4	TRBJ1-5	CASSPRGRNQPQHF
TRBV21-1	TRBJ2-1	CASSKASGEENEQFF
TRBV19	TRBJ1-2	CASSTVAGGGYTF
TRBV5-5	TRBJ2-1	CASSSRNPGQGANEQFF
TRBV3-1	TRBJ1-5	CASSGGRGNQPQHF
TRBV12-3/TRBV12-4	TRBJ2-7	CASSSGSVKYF
TRBV9	TRBJ1-6	CASSVEGGSPLHF
TRBV20-1	TRBJ2-3	CSARPGGGTDTQYF
TRBV20-1	TRBJ2-2	CSARDPQREIGELFF
TRBV12-3/TRBV12-4	TRBJ1-6	CASSLGANSPLHF
TRBV6-2/TRBV6-3	TRBJ2-1	CASSYATSRRVNEQFF
TRBV20-1	TRBJ1-6	CSAIPQGMGSPLHF
TRBV20-1	TRBJ2-2	CSARGASTGGTGELFF